Below, 29 T cell receptor beta chains from the same sample are listed, as sequenced in a study of blood T cell repertoires in COVID-19. Profiled with immunoSEQ multiplex PCR; TCRdb holds only in-frame clones, not every one. The sample contains a few hundred thousand clones, approximately 89% of which appear only once. The sequencing sample was made of PBMCs or T cells enriched from blood (not recorded which). These receptors were collected from a woman in her forties who had been exposed to COVID-19.

This rearrangement joins TRBV5-1 to TRBJ2-2; 10 nucleotides agree with TRBD2. CDR1 and CDR2 from the germline V gene are SGHRS and YFSETQ. CDR3 size: 16 residues. V was pared by 0 bases and J by 1 base, with 0 bases of the junction left unmatched. CDR3 coding DNA: TGCGCCAGCAGCTTGGCTAGCGGGGGGAACACCGGGGAGCTGTTTTTT. It encodes CASSLASGGNTGELFF. Full variable domain (rest looked up from reference TRBV5-1 and TRBJ2-2): KAGVTQTPRYLIKTRGQQVTLSCSPISGHRSVSWYQQTPGQGLQFLFEYFSETQRNKGNFPGRFSGRQFSNSRSEMNVSTLELGDSALYLCASSLASGGNTGELFFGEGSRLTVL.

This sequence joins TRBV29-1 and TRBJ2-5, with a possible D match to TRBD1 (6 bases). Germline V gene lookup returns CDR1 SQVTM and CDR2 ANQGSEA. V was pared by 7 bases and J by 1 base, with 10 bases between. The CDR3 runs 12 residues. The CDR3: CSATGAQETQYF. CDR3 DNA: TGCAGCGCGACAGGAGCCCAAGAGACCCAGTACTTC.

The rearrangement links TRBV7-9 to TRBJ1-3, with 9 bases lining up with TRBD1. Germline V gene lookup returns CDR1 SEHNR and CDR2 FQNEAQ (reference sequence). The CDR3 is 15 residues long. The V segment lost 3 bases and the J segment 3 bases; nucleotides outside the gene matches: 3. The CDR3 sequence: CASSFTGGGGNTIYF. The CDR3 region has the DNA TGTGCCAGCAGCTTTACAGGGGGCGGTGGAAACACCATATATTTT.

The rearrangement links TRBV7-2 to TRBJ2-2, with D perhaps matching TRBD1 (5 bases). The V gene lost 2 bases and the J gene lost 7 bases, with 8 bases spanning the gap. CDR1 is SGHTA and CDR2 is FQGNSA in the germline V gene. CDR3 size: 13 residues. The CDR3 loop reads CASSLQGYGELFF. In DNA form, the CDR3 reads TGTGCCAGCAGCTTACAGGGTTACGGGGAGCTGTTTTTT.

The V call is TRBV20-1, the J call TRBJ2-7, with 9 bases identical to TRBD2. The junction had 9 bases not matched to a gene; V was cut back by 3 bases and J by 0 bases. Germline CDR1 DFQATT, CDR2 SNEGSKA (reference sequence). This CDR3 contains 16 residues. The CDR3 sequence is CSASGSSGKSSYEQYF. The CDR3 DNA reads TGCAGTGCTAGTGGTTCTAGCGGGAAGAGCTCCTACGAGCAGTACTTC.

The CDR3 is CASSSEQHPRGQYF. The CDR3 region has the DNA TGTGCCAGCAGTTCCGAACAGCACCCCCGTGGGCAGTATTTT. The chain is built from TRBV6-2 or TRBV6-3 and TRBJ2-3; no reliable D call. The length of the CDR3 is 14 residues. V lost 4 bases, J lost 11 bases, and 19 bases lay in between. CDR1 is MNHEY and CDR2 is SVGEGT in the germline V gene.

The chain employs TRBV7-2 and TRBJ2-5; D perhaps matches TRBD2 (5 bases). This CDR3 region has 15 residues. The V end was cut by 1 base, the J end by 5 bases, with 14 bases between. The germline V gene encodes CDR1 SGHTA and CDR2 FQGNSA. The DNA for the CDR3 is TGTGCCAGCAGCTTAGTGGTCGGGGAAAGGGAGACCCAGTACTTC. This codes for CASSLVVGERETQYF.

The chain couples TRBV6-2 or TRBV6-3 to TRBJ1-2; D might be TRBD1 (5 bases). V dropped 2 bases and J dropped 1 base, with 8 bases sitting between them. There are 14 residues in the CDR3. Germline loops: CDR1 MNHEY, CDR2 SVGEGT. The DNA of the CDR3 is TGTGCCAGCAGTTACCGCGACAGTAACTATGGCTACACCTTC. As protein: CASSYRDSNYGYTF.

The chain combines TRBV5-1 with TRBJ2-7, with 7 positions matching TRBD1. The trim removed 4 bases at V and 7 bases at J, leaving 2 bases unmatched. Looked up from germline, CDR1 is SGHRS and CDR2 is YFSETQ. This CDR3 is 11 amino acids long. The CDR3 sequence is CASSKGAEQYF. DNA of the CDR3: TGCGCCAGCAGCAAGGGGGCAGAGCAGTACTTC. The full variable domain, in which reference TRBV5-1 and TRBJ2-7 provide the parts outside the CDR3, is KAGVTQTPRYLIKTRGQQVTLSCSPISGHRSVSWYQQTPGQGLQFLFEYFSETQRNKGNFPGRFSGRQFSNSRSEMNVSTLELGDSALYLCASSKGAEQYFGPGTRLTVT.

The J gene is TRBJ1-2, the V gene TRBV5-4; the D gene is possibly TRBD1 (6 bases). The V end was cut by 3 bases, the J end by 5 bases, with 14 bases between. Germline V CDR1 and CDR2: SGHNT, YYREEE (reference sequence). This CDR3 is built from 14 residues. The CDR3 reads CASSSKGGVYGYTF. CDR3 coding DNA: TGTGCCAGCAGCTCAAAGGGGGGGGTTTATGGCTACACCTTC.

This clone was counted once. The rearrangement uses TRBV6-2 or TRBV6-3 and TRBJ1-1; D is uncertain. Germline CDR1 and CDR2: MNHEY and SVGEGT. The CDR3 loop spans 14 amino acids. Trimming pared 2 bases from V and 0 bases from J, leaving 7 bases between. CDR3 in amino acids: CASSYPNLNTEAFF. CDR3 DNA sequence: TGTGCCAGCAGTTACCCGAACTTGAACACTGAAGCTTTCTTT.

The gene calls are TRBV5-1 and TRBJ2-7; unclear D gene. Trimming removed 4 bases at V and 2 bases at J, with 7 bases between. The CDR3 spans 12 residues. Germline loops: CDR1 SGHRS, CDR2 YFSETQ. The CDR3 DNA sequence: TGCGCCAGCAGCCCTGACACCTACGAGCAGTACTTC. This sequence encodes CASSPDTYEQYF.

The chain employs TRBV7-2 and TRBJ2-7; weak D call: TRBD2 (5 bases). Germline V lookup: CDR1 SGHTA, CDR2 FQGNSA. The CDR3 spans 14 residues. Trimming took 1 base from V and 3 from J, leaving 10 bases between them. As DNA, the CDR3 is TGTGCCAGCAGCTTAGGCGGAGGTAACTACGAGCAGTACTTC. Amino acids: CASSLGGGNYEQYF.

The V call is TRBV5-1, the J call TRBJ1-6; no clear D. Germline-derived CDR1 and CDR2 are SGHRS and YFSETQ. The CDR3 extends over 16 amino acids. V was clipped by 4 bases and J by 0 bases, with 11 bases between them. In DNA, the CDR3 is TGCGCCAGCAGCCTACAGTCAAGCTCCTATAATTCACCCCTCCACTTT. As protein: CASSLQSSSYNSPLHF.

The chain links TRBV19 to TRBJ1-2; 7 bases are a match to TRBD1. The V gene end was trimmed by 8 bases and the J gene end by 2 bases; junction bases not matched to a gene: 14. CDR3 length equals 16 residues. From germline, CDR1 is LNHDA and CDR2 SQIVND (reference sequence). CDR3 sequence reads: CASADGGGQNNYGYTF. CDR3 bases: TGTGCCAGTGCGGACGGGGGGGGACAGAACAACTATGGCTACACCTTC.

The CDR3 loop reads CASSQEGRTGSNEQFF. CDR3 bases: TGTGCCAGCAGCCAAGAGGGGCGGACAGGGTCTAATGAGCAGTTCTTC. The chain has TRBV14 and TRBJ2-1; 8 bases line up with TRBD1. CDR1 SGHDN and CDR2 FVKESK come from the germline V gene. The CDR3 runs to 16 residues. Trimming took 0 bases from V and 7 from J; bases not matched to a gene: 8.

The chain combines TRBV5-1 with TRBJ1-2, with 7 bases lining up with TRBD1. This CDR3 comprises 14 residues. Germline V lookup: CDR1 SGHRS, CDR2 YFSETQ. V was clipped by 3 bases and J by 1 base; unmatched bases: 3. The CDR3 reads CASSSGDSNYGYTF. The CDR3 region has the DNA TGCGCCAGCAGCTCAGGGGACAGTAACTATGGCTACACCTTC.

The chain uses TRBV19 and TRBJ1-2; TRBD1 might be the D (6 bases). The CDR3 loop spans 13 amino acids. V was clipped by 5 bases and J by 2 bases, with 9 bases between them. Looked up from germline, CDR1 is LNHDA and CDR2 is SQIVND (reference sequence). CDR3 region: CASSDRMNYGYTF. The CDR3, as DNA: TGTGCCAGTAGTGACAGGATGAACTATGGCTACACCTTC. Full variable domain (missing parts from reference TRBV19 and TRBJ1-2): DGGITQSPKYLFRKEGQNVTLSCEQNLNHDAMYWYRQDPGQGLRLIYYSQIVNDFQKGDIAEGYSVSREKKESFPLTVTSAQKNPTAFYLCASSDRMNYGYTFGSGTRLTVV.

The chain combines TRBV6-5 with TRBJ1-3, with D possibly matching TRBD1 (5 bases). Trimming shortened V by 7 bases and J by 0 bases, and 13 bases separated the two germline ends. The length of the CDR3 is 15 residues. Germline CDR1 and CDR2: MNHEY and SVGAGI. The CDR3 DNA is TGTGCCAGCACCGCAGACAGAACCTCTGGAAACACCATATATTTT. Translating gives CASTADRTSGNTIYF.

The J gene is TRBJ2-1, the V gene TRBV7-9; a possible D gene is TRBD1 (5 bases). Trimming pared 11 bases from V and 2 bases from J, leaving 19 bases between. Germline CDR1 and CDR2: SEHNR and FQNEAQ (reference sequence). CDR3 length equals 15 residues. The CDR3, as DNA: TGTGCCCACGCAATTGCGGACACAACCTACAATGAGCAGTTCTTC. It yields the protein CAHAIADTTYNEQFF. Combining the CDR3 with reference TRBV7-9 and TRBJ2-1 gives the whole variable domain DTGVSQNPRHKITKRGQNVTFRCDPISEHNRLYWYRQTLGQGPEFLTYFQNEAQLEKSRLLSDRFSAERPKGSFSTLEIQRTEQGDSAMYLCAHAIADTTYNEQFFGPGTRLTVL.

This clone was observed a single time. V and J are TRBV4-1 and TRBJ2-4, with 13 positions matching TRBD2. The CDR3 has 18 residues. The junction had 8 bases not matched to a gene; V was cut back by 0 bases and J by 6 bases. Germline CDR1 MGHRA, CDR2 YSYEKL. CDR3 residues: CASSQESGTSGKVNIQYF. In DNA, the CDR3 is TGCGCCAGCAGCCAAGAATCTGGGACTAGCGGGAAGGTAAACATTCAGTACTTC.

The chain is built from TRBV6-5 and TRBJ1-2; tentative D call: TRBD1 (6 bases). This CDR3 has 16 residues. CDR1 MNHEY and CDR2 SVGAGI come from the germline V gene. The germline V and J ends were trimmed by 0 bases and 3 bases, with 14 bases remaining between them. The CDR3 sequence: CASSYSGGSGDYGYTF. In nucleotides, the CDR3 is TGTGCCAGCAGTTACTCAGGGGGGAGCGGGGACTATGGCTACACCTTC.

The rearrangement links TRBV5-6 to TRBJ1-2; the match to TRBD1 covers 8 bases. The length of the CDR3 is 12 residues. V lost 0 bases to trimming and J lost 10 bases; unmatched junction nucleotides: 2. The germline V gene encodes CDR1 SGHDT and CDR2 YYEEEE. The CDR3: CASSLAGGLYTF. CDR3 sequence (DNA): TGTGCCAGCAGCTTGGCAGGGGGCCTCTACACCTTC.

The V gene is TRBV5-5, the J gene TRBJ1-1; 12 bases are a match to TRBD1. The CDR3 has 19 amino acids. The germline V gene encodes CDR1 SGHKS and CDR2 YYEKEE (reference sequence). V was pared by 5 bases and J by 1 base, with 15 bases of the junction left unmatched. The CDR3 is CASREPGQGAQVRNTEAFF. Written as DNA, the CDR3 is TGTGCCAGCAGGGAACCGGGACAGGGGGCGCAGGTAAGGAACACTGAAGCTTTCTTT.

This rearrangement joins TRBV6-1 to TRBJ1-2; a possible D gene is TRBD1 (5 bases). V was clipped by 0 bases and J by 3 bases, with 11 bases between them. The CDR3 runs to 15 residues. Germline V gene sequence: CDR1 MNHNS, CDR2 SASEGT. CDR3: CASSEAFQGYYGYTF. The DNA of the CDR3 is TGTGCCAGCAGTGAAGCGTTTCAGGGTTACTATGGCTACACCTTC.

The chain joins TRBV6-4 to TRBJ2-2; 10 bases are shared with TRBD2. The germline gives CDR1 MRHNA, CDR2 SNTAGT. Unmatched junction bases numbered 1, after V lost 4 bases and J lost 5 bases. The CDR3 loop spans 14 amino acids. The CDR3 reads CASSAAGGTGELFF. The CDR3 nucleotides are TGTGCCAGCAGTGCAGCGGGAGGGACCGGGGAGCTGTTTTTT.

The gene calls are TRBV10-1 and TRBJ2-3, with 7 nucleotides matching TRBD1. Germline CDR1 is WNHNN and CDR2 is SYGVQD (reference sequence). There are 16 residues in the CDR3. The J segment lost 4 bases and the V segment lost 2 bases, leaving 9 bases of the junction unmatched. The chain's CDR3 is CASSEEPNRGPDTQYF. In DNA, the CDR3 is TGCGCCAGCAGTGAGGAGCCAAACAGGGGACCAGATACGCAGTATTTT.

In nucleotides, the CDR3 is TGTGCCTGGAACCGGGACAGGGTTCAGACAGATACGCAGTATTTT. Translation: CAWNRDRVQTDTQYF. This sequence joins TRBV30 and TRBJ2-3, with 9 bases lining up with TRBD1. After removal of 4 bases from V and 3 bases from J, the junction contained 8 bases not matched to a gene. Germline values: CDR1 GTSNPN, CDR2 SVGIG (reference sequence). The length of the CDR3 is 15 residues.

The rearrangement links TRBV5-6 to TRBJ2-5; TRBD1 agrees at 8 bases. CDR1 and CDR2 (germline): SGHDT, YYEEEE. The CDR3 is 13 amino acids. The V and J ends lost 4 bases and 2 bases, in that order; junction bases with no gene match: 1. The CDR3, as DNA: TGTGCCAGCAGCCGGACAGGGCAAGAGACCCAGTACTTC. It is translated as CASSRTGQETQYF.